This T cell receptor beta chain was profiled in a study of OX40 agonist ivuxolimab in advanced cancers. Germline lookup yields CDR1 KGHSH and CDR2 LQKENI. The CDR3 covers 15 residues. V was pared by 1 base and J by 1 base, with 10 bases between. The assay was immunoSEQ multiplex PCR, and TCRdb's table has in-frame clones only and misses some. The table records fewer than 65,000 clones, 80% of them present only once. The sequence derives from an adult with an advanced solid tumor such as melanoma, head and neck, liver or kidney cancer. The material sequenced was CD4+ or CD8+ T cells sorted from blood, taken in a trial of the OX40 agonist ivuxolimab. J is TRBJ1-1 and V is TRBV18; tentatively, D is TRBD1 (5 bases). The CDR3 bases are TGTGCCAGCTCACCACGGGGGGGTGAGAACACTGAAGCTTTCTTT. Encoded protein: CASSPRGGENTEAFF.